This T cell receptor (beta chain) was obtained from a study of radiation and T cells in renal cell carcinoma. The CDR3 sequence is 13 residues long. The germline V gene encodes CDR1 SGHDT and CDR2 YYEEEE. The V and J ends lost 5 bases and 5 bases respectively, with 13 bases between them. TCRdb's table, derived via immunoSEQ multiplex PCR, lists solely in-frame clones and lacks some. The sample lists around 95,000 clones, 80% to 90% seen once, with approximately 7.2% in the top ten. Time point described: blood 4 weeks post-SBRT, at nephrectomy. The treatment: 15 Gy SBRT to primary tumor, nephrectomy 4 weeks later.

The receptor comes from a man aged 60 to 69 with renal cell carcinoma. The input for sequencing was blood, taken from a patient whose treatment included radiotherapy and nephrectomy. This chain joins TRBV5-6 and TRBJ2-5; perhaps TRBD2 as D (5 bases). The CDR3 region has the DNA TGTGCCAGCAGTAGACGGGGTTGGGAGACCCAGTACTTC. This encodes CASSRRGWETQYF.